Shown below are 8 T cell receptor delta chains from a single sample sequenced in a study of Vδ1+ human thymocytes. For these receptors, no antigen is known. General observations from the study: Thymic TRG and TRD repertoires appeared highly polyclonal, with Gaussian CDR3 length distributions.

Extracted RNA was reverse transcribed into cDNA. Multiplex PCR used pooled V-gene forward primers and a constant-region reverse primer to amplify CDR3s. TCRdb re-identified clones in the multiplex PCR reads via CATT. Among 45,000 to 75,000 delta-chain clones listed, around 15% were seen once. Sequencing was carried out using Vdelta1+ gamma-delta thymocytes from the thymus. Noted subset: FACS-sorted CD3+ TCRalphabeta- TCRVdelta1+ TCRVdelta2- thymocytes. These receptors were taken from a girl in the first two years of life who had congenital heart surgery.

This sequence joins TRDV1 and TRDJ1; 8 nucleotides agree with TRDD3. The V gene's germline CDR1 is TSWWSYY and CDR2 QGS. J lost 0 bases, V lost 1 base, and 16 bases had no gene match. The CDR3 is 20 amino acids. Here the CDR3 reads CALGEPSPSGGPKYTDKLIF. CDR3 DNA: TGTGCTCTTGGGGAACCTTCCCCCTCTGGGGGACCTAAGTACACCGATAAACTCATCTTT.

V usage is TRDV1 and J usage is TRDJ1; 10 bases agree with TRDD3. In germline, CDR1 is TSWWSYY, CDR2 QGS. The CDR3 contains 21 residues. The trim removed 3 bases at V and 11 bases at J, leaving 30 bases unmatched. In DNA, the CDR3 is TGTGCTCTTGGGGACCGTCCGAGCCTTCCCAAAATACTGGGGGATTCCCAACGGCTCATCTTT. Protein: CALGDRPSLPKILGDSQRLIF.

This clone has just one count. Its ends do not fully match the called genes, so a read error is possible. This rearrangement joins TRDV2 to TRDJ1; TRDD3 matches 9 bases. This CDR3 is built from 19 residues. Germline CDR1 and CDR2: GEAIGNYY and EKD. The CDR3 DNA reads TGTGCCTGTGTCTTCTCCCCCGTACTGGGGGACCCGAGCACCGATAAACCCATCTTT. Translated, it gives CACVFSPVLGDPSTDKPIF.

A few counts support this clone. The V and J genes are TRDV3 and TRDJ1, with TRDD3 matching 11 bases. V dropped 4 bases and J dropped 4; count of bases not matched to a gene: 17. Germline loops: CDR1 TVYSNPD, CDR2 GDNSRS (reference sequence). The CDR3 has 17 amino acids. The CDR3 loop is CASVWYWGISGHDKLIF. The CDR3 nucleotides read TGTGCCTCCGTATGGTACTGGGGGATAAGTGGACACGATAAACTCATCTTT. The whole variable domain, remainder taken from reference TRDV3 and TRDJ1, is CDKVTQSSPDQTVASGSEVVLLCTYDTVYSNPDLFWYRIRPDYSFQFVFYGDNSRSEGADFTQGRFSVKHILTQKAFHLVISPVRTEDSATYYCASVWYWGISGHDKLIFGKGTRVTVEP.

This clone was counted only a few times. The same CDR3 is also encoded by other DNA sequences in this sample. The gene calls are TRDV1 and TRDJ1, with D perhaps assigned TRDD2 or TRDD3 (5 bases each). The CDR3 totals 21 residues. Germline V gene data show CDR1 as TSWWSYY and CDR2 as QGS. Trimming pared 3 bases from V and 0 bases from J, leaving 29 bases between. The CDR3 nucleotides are TGTGCTCTTGGGGATCATCCACCCATAAGAGGGATCCTAGCCTACACCGATAAACTCATCTTT. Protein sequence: CALGDHPPIRGILAYTDKLIF.

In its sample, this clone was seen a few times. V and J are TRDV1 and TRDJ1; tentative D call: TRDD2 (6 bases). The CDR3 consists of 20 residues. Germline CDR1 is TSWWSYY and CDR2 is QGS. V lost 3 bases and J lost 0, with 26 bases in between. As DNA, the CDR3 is TGTGCTCTTGGGGACCCACCTTCCCCCATAACCGCAGACTACACCGATAAACTCATCTTT. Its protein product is CALGDPPSPITADYTDKLIF.

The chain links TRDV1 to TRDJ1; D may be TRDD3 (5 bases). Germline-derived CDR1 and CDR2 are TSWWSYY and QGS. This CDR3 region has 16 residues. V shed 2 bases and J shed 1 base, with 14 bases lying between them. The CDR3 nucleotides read TGTGCTCTTGGGGAAACTGGCCCCCTGGGCACCGATAAACTCATCTTT. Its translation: CALGETGPLGTDKLIF.

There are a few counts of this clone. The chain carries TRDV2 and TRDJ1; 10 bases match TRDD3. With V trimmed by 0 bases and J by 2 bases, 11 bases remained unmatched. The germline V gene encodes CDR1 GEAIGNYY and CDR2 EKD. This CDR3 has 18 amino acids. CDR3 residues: CACDTGVWGILGTDKLIF. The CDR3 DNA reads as TGTGCCTGTGACACCGGTGTGTGGGGGATACTGGGTACCGATAAACTCATCTTT.